The clone carrying this TCR beta chain was found many times. Its antigen is unidentified. There are 15 residues in the CDR3. V was trimmed by 2 bases and J by 1 base, leaving 11 bases between them. Germline CDR1 is SNHLY and CDR2 is FYNNEI. Amplified TCR beta CDR3 regions came from RNA transcripts. First-round RT-PCR with HTBI primers amplified the TCR CDR3 region. A single record per CDR3 protein comes from TCRdb applying MiXCR to the multiplex PCR reads. The data contain about 200,000 distinct CDR3 sequences, around 17% of them singletons. This entry is derived from a study of T cells in Graves' hyperthyroidism and ophthalmopathy. Study results and caveats: The majority of expanded thyroid clonotypes above 0.001 also appeared in blood.

Reasons for excluding patients were uncontrolled infection, other autoimmune disease, pregnancy or lactation. Source material for PBMCs was about 10 ml fresh peripheral blood. Sequencing input: blood. This sequence was found in a woman in her forties or fifties with Graves' hyperthyroidism. The chain joins TRBV2 to TRBJ2-5; D may be TRBD1 (5 bases). CDR3: CASSEQGGSQETQYF. As DNA, the CDR3 is TGTGCCAGCAGTGAACAGGGTGGTTCCCAAGAGACCCAGTACTTC.